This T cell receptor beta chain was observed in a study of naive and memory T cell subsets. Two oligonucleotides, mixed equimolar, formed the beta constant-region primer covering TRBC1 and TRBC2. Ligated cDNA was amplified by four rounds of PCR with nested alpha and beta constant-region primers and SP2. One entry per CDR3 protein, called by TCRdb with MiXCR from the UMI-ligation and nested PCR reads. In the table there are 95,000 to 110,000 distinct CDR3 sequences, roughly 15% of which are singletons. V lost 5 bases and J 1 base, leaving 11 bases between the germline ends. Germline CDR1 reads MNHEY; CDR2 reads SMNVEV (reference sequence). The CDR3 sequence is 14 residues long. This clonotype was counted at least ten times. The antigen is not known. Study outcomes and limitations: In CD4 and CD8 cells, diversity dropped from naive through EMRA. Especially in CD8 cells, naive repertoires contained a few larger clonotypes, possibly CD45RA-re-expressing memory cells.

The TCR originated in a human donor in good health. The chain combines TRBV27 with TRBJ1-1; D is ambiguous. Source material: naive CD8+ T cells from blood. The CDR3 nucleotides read TGTGCCAGCAGTCACGGACTGAAGAACACTGAAGCTTTCTTT. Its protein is CASSHGLKNTEAFF.